This TCR beta chain was identified in a study of T cell responses to AZD1222 COVID-19 vaccine. Looking at the study overall: Second-dose recipients at about 4 or about 12 weeks were treated as one pooled group.

Only in-frame clones appear in the TCRdb table, and some are missing; sequencing was by immunoSEQ multiplex PCR. This table has 75,000 to 100,000 clones, nearly 90% appearing once. This CDR3 has 16 residues. Unmatched junction bases numbered 13, after V lost 5 bases and J lost 6 bases. Germline CDR1 is SGHAT and CDR2 is FQNNGV. General study points: Donors were mostly white British, more females; clonal diversity possibly underestimated.

Note on this clone: No antigen is known for it.

The chain combines TRBV11-2 with TRBJ1-3; 7 bases match TRBD1. Sequencing used peripheral blood, obtained on day 0 of AZD1222 vaccination. The sequence derives from an adult in good health. DNA of the CDR3: TGTGCCAGCAGCGCTCAACTCCAGGGGGAGCAAAACACCATATATTTT. Protein product: CASSAQLQGEQNTIYF. The full variable domain, completed using reference TRBV11-2 and TRBJ1-3, is EAGVAQSPRYKIIEKRQSVAFWCNPISGHATLYWYQQILGQGPKLLIQFQNNGVVDDSQLPKDRFSAERLKGVDSTLKIQPAKLEDSAVYLCASSAQLQGEQNTIYFGEGSWLTVV.